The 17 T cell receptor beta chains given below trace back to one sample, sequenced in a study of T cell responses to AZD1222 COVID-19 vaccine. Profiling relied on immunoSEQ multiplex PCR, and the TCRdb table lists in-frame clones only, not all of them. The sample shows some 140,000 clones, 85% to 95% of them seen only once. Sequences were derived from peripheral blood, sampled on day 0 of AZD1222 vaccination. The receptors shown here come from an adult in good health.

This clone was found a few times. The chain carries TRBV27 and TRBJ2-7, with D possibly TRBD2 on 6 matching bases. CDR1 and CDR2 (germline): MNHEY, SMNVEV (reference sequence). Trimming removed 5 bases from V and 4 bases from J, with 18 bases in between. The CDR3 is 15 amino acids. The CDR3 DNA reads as TGTGCCAGCAGTCAAACTAGCCCAGTTTTGTACGAGCAGTACTTC. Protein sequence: CASSQTSPVLYEQYF.

DNA for the CDR3: TGTGCCTGGAGTGTGCAGGCAAATCAGCCCCAGCATTTT. It encodes CAWSVQANQPQHF. The chain combines TRBV30 with TRBJ1-5; D ambiguous. Germline values: CDR1 GTSNPN, CDR2 SVGIG (reference sequence). This CDR3 is built from 13 residues. The V end was cut by 0 bases, the J end by 4 bases, with 7 bases between.

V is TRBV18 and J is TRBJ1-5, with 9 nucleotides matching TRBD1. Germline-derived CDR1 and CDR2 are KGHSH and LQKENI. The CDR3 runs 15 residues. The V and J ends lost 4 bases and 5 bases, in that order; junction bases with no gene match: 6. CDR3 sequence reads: CASSQRDRADQPQHF. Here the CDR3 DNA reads TGTGCCAGCTCACAACGGGACAGGGCAGATCAGCCCCAGCATTTT. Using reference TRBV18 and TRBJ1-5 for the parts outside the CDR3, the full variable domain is NAGVMQNPRHLVRRRGQEARLRCSPMKGHSHVYWYRQLPEEGLKFMVYLQKENIIDESGMPKERFSAEFPKEGPSILRIQQVVRGDSAAYFCASSQRDRADQPQHFGDGTRLSIL.

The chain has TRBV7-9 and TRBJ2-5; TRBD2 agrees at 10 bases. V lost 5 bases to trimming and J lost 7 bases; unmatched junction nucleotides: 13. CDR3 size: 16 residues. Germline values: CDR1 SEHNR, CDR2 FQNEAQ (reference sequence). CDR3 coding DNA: TGTGCCAGCAGCCCGGAAAGCGGGAGGGAACCGGGGACCCAGTACTTC. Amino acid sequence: CASSPESGREPGTQYF.

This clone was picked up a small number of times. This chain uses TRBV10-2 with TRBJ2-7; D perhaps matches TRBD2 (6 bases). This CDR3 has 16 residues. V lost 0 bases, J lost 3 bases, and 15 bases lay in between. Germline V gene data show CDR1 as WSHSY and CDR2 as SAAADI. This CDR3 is CASSESEIAVLYEQYF. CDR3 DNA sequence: TGCGCCAGCAGTGAGTCGGAAATAGCGGTACTCTACGAGCAGTACTTC.

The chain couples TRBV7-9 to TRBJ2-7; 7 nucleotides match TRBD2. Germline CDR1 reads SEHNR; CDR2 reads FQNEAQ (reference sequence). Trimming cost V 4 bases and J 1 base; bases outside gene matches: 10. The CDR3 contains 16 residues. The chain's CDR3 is CASSSESGIMSYEQYF. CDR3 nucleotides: TGTGCCAGCAGCTCCGAGAGCGGGATTATGTCCTACGAGCAGTACTTC.

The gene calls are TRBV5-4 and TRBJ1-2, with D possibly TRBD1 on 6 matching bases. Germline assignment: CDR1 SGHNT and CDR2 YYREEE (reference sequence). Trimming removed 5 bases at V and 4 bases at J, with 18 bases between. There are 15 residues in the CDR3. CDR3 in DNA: TGTGCCAGCAGGTCCGAGACAGGACTGGGCTATGGCTACACCTTC. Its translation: CASRSETGLGYGYTF.

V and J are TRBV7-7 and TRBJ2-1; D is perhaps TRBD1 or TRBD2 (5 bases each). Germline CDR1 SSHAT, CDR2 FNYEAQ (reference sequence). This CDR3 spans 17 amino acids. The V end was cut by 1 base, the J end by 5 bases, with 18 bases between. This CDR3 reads CASSLGPGRGADNEQFF. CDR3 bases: TGTGCCAGCAGCTTAGGCCCGGGGAGAGGGGCAGACAATGAGCAGTTCTTC.

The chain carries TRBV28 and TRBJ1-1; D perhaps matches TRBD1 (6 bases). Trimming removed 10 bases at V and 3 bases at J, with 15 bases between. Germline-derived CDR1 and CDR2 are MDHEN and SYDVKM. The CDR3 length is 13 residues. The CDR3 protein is CATHREWDTEAFF. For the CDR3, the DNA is TGTGCCACACACAGGGAGTGGGACACTGAAGCTTTCTTT.

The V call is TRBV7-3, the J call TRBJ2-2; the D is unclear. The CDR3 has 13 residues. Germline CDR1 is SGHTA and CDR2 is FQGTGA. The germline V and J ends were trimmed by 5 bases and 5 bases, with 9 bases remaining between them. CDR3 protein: CASSLGATGELFF. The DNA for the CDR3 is TGTGCCAGCAGCCTCGGAGCGACCGGGGAGCTGTTTTTT.

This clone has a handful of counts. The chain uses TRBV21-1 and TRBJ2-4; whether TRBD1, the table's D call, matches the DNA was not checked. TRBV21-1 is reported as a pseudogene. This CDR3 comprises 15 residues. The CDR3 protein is CASSKERTGQNIQYF. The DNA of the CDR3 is TGTGCCAGCAGCAAAGAGCGGACAGGACAAAACATTCAGTACTTC.

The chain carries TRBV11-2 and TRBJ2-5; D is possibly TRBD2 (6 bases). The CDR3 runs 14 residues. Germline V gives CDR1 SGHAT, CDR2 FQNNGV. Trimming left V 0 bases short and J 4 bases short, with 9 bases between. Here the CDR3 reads CASSLDMRGETQYF. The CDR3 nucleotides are TGTGCCAGCAGCTTAGACATGCGGGGAGAGACCCAGTACTTC.

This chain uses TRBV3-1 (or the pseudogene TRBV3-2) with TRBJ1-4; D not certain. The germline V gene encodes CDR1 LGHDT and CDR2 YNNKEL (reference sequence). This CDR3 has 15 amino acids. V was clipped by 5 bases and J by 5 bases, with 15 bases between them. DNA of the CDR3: TGTGCCAGCAGCTTACGGGCCGACGAGAATGAAAAACTGTTTTTT. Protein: CASSLRADENEKLFF.

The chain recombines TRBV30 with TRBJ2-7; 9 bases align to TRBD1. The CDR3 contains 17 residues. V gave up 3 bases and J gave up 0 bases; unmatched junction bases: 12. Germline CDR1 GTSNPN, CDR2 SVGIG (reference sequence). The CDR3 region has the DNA TGTGCCTGGAGAAGGGACAGGGTCCTCTCAAGCTCCTACGAGCAGTACTTC. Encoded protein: CAWRRDRVLSSSYEQYF.

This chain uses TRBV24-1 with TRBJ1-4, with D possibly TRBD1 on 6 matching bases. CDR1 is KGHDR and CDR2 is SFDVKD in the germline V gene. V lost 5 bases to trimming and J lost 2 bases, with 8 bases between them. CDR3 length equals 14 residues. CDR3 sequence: CATSAGATNEKLFF. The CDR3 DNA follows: TGTGCCACCAGTGCAGGGGCGACTAATGAAAAACTGTTTTTT.

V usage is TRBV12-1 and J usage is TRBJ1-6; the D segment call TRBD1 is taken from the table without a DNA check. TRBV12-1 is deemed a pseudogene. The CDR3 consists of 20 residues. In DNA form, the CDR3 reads TGTGCCAGCAGCTTTCCCGACAGGGGGTATTCGAGCTCCTATAATTCACCCCTCCACTTT. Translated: CASSFPDRGYSSSYNSPLHF.

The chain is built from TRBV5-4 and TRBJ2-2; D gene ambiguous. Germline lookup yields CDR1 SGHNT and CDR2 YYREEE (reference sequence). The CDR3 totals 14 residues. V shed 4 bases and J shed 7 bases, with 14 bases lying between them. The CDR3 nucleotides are TGTGCCAGCAGCCCCCCGGTAAGGAGCGGGGAGCTGTTTTTT. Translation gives CASSPPVRSGELFF.